These T cell receptor beta chains were read from a single sample in a study of type 1 regulatory T cells. Each CDR3 protein gets one entry after TCRdb re-called the reads with MiXCR. The sample consists of around 62,000 distinct CDR3 sequences, about three fifths of them appearing once. No antigen is known for these receptors. Sequences were obtained from cultured T cells, either the whole culture or a sorted T cell fraction (not recorded which). These receptors were taken from a human donor in good health. The CDR3 runs from the conserved cysteine through the conserved F or W. Fields, in order: V gene, clone size, J gene, D gene, CDR3 DNA, CDR3 protein. The D gene is left open where the match is weak. Only some rows state a clone size, as once, few, many or a class for expanded clones.

TRBV7-2	.	TRBJ2-7	TRBD1	TGTGCCAGCAGCATCTTACAGGGGCCGTTTGGAGAGCAGTACTTC	CASSILQGPFGEQYF
TRBV28	once	TRBJ1-2	TRBD1	TGTGCCAGCAGCCCCTCGGGACAGGGGAGCGGCTACACCTTC	CASSPSGQGSGYTF
TRBV10-3	.	TRBJ1-1	.	TGTGCCATCAGTGACCTCGGGGGAGGGTCCACTGAAGCTTTCTTT	CAISDLGGGSTEAFF
TRBV7-8	.	TRBJ2-5	.	TGTGCCAGCAGCTTAGCGCTGGGGGGGCTGATAGAGACCCAGTACTTC	CASSLALGGLIETQYF
TRBV6-2/TRBV6-3	.	TRBJ2-2	TRBD2	TGTGCCAGCATCCCAGCGGGATTGAACACCGGGGAGCTGTTTTTT	CASIPAGLNTGELFF
TRBV15	.	TRBJ2-3	TRBD2	TGTGCCACCAGCAGAGTATTTAGCGGGAGTGTTTTTACGCAGTATTTT	CATSRVFSGSVFTQYF
TRBV15	few	TRBJ2-5	.	TGTGCCACCAGCAGAGATCCTGGGATGCAAGAGACCCAGTACTTC	CATSRDPGMQETQYF
TRBV7-2	.	TRBJ2-7	TRBD2	TGTGCCAGCCGAAGGAACCGTAGCGGGAGATCCTACGAGCAGTACTTC	CASRRNRSGRSYEQYF
TRBV7-2	.	TRBJ1-1	.	TGTGCCAGCAGACGTAGGGCAGCGCGCCACATGATGAACACTGAAGCTTTCTTT	CASRRRAARHMMNTEAFF
TRBV7-4	.	TRBJ2-1	TRBD2	TGTGCCAGCAGCTTCCCGACTAGCGGGAGGACTACCCTATGTGAGCAGTTCTTC	CASSFPTSGRTTLCEQFF
TRBV7-9	.	TRBJ2-7	.	TGTGCCAGCAGCCTATTGGGGGGAACCTACGAGCAGTACTTC	CASSLLGGTYEQYF
TRBV2	.	TRBJ2-5	.	TGTGCCAGCAGACCACTCCATCAAAACGCGGAGACCCAGTACTTC	CASRPLHQNAETQYF